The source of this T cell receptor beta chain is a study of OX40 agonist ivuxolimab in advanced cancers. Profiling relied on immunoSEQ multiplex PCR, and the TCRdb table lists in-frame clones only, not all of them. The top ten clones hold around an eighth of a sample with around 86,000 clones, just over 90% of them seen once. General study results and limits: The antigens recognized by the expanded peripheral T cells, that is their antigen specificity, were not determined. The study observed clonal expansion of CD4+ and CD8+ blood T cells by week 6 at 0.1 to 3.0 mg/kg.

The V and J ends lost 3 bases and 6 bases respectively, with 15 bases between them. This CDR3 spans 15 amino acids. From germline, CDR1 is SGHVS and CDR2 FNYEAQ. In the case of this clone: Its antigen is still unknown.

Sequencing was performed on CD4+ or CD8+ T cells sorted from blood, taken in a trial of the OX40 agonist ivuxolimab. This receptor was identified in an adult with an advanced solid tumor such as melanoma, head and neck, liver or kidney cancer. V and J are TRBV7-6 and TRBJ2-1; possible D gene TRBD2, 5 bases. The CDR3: CASSLIGVSINEQFF. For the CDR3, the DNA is TGTGCCAGCAGCTTGATCGGGGTCTCAATCAATGAGCAGTTCTTC.